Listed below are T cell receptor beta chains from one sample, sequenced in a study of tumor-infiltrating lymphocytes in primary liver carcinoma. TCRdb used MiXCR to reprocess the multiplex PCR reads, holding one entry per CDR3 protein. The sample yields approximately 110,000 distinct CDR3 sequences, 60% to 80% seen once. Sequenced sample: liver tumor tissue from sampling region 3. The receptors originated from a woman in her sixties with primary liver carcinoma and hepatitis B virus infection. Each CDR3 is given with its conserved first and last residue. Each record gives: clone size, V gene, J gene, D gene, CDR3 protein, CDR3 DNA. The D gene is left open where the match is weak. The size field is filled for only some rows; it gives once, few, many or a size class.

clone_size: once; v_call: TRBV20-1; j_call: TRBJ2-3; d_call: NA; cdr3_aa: CSARGGPSTDTQYF; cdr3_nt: TGCAGTGCTAGGGGCGGGCCTAGCACAGATACGCAGTATTTT
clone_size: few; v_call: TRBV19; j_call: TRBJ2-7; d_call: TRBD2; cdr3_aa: CASSISGLAGTASYEQYF; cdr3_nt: TGTGCCAGTAGTATATCGGGACTAGCGGGTACGGCGTCCTACGAGCAGTACTTC
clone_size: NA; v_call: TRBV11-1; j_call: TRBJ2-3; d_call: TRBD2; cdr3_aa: CASSLRRLAGESYF; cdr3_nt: TGTGCCAGCAGCTTAAGGCGACTTGCGGGAGAGTCTTACTTT
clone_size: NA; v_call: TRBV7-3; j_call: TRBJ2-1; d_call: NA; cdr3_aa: CASTFRPTSYNEQFF; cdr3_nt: TGTGCCAGCACCTTCCGGCCGACCTCCTACAATGAGCAGTTCTTC
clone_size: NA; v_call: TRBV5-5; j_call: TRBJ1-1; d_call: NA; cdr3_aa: CPSSLDLNTEAFF; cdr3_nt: TGTCCCAGCAGCCTCGATCTAAATACTGAAGCTTTCTTT
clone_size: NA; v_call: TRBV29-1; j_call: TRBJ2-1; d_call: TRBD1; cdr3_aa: CSLRTGGSYNGQFF; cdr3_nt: TGCAGCTTGAGGACAGGGGGATCCTACAATGGGCAGTTCTTC
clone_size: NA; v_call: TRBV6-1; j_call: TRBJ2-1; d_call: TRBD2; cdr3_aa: CATLRGVAATHNEQFF; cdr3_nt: TGTGCAACGCTTCGGGGGGTCGCGGCGACCCACAATGAGCAGTTCTTC
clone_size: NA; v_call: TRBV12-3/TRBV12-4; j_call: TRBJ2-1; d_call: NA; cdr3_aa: CPSSLGAEGYNEQFF; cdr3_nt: TGTCCCAGCAGTTTGGGAGCGGAAGGGTACAATGAGCAGTTCTTC
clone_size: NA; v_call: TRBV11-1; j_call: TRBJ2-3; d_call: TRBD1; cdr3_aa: CTSSPRQGDTDTQYF; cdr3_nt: TGTACCAGCAGCCCCCGACAGGGTGATACAGATACGCAGTATTTT
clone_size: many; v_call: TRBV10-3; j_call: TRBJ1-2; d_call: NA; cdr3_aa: CAISETGKGGYGYTF; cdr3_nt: TGTGCCATCAGTGAGACTGGAAAGGGCGGGTATGGCTACACCTTC
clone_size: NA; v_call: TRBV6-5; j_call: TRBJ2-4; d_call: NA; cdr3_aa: CASSYAAGGKNIQYF; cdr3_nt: TGTGCCAGCAGTTACGCGGCTGGAGGCAAAAACATTCAGTACTTC
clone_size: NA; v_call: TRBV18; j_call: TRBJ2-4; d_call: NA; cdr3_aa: CASSTDQRGIQYF; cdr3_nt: TGTGCCAGCTCAACGGACCAGCGAGGGATTCAGTACTTC
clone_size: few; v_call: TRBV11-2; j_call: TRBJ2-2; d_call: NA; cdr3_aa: CASSSLRSDIGELFF; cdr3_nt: TGTGCCAGCAGCTCACTACGGTCAGACATCGGGGAGCTGTTTTTT
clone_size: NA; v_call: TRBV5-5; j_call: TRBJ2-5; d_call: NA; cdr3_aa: CARSLLTEEAQYF; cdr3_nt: TGTGCCAGGAGCTTGTTAACTGAGGAGGCCCAGTACTTC
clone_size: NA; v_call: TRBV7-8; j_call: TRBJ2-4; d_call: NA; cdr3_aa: CASSLVQNIQYF; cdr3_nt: TGTGCCAGCAGCTTAGTGCAAAACATTCAGTACTTC
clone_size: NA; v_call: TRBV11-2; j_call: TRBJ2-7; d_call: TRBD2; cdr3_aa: CESTTPGREARGERYF; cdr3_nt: TGTGAGAGCACGACTCCTGGGCGGGAGGCAAGGGGGGAGCGGTACTTC
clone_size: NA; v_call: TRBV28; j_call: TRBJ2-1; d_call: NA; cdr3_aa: CATSAVPLNEQFF; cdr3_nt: TGTGCCACCTCAGCGGTGCCCCTTAATGAGCAGTTCTTC
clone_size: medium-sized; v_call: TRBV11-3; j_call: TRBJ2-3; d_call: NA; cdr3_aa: CASSLRYQPDTQYF; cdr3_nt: TGTGCCAGCAGCTTACGGTATCAGCCAGATACGCAGTATTTT
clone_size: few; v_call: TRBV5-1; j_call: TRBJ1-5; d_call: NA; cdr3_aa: CASRRDLSWQPQHF; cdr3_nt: TGCGCCAGCCGCCGGGACTTGAGTTGGCAGCCCCAGCATTTT
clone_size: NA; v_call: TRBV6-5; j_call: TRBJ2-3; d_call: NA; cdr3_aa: CASNPSTRDGTQYF; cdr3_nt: TGTGCCAGCAATCCTAGCACTCGCGACGGTACGCAGTATTTT
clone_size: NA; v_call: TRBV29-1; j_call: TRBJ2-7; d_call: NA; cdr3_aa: CSVVFRVGYEQYF; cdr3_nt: TGCAGCGTTGTGTTCCGGGTTGGCTACGAGCAGTACTTC
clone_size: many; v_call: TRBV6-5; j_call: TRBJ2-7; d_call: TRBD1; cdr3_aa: CASSTPRDSHYEQYF; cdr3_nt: TGTGCCAGCAGTACCCCCCGGGACAGCCACTACGAGCAGTACTTC
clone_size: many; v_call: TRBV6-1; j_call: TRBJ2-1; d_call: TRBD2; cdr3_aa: CASCVTGTSLKQFF; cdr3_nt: TGTGCCAGCTGTGTTACCGGGACTAGCCTTAAGCAGTTCTTC
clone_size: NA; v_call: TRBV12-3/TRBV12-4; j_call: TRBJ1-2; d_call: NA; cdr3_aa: CAGSLISGFLYGYTF; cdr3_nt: TGTGCCGGCAGTTTAATATCCGGGTTTCTCTATGGCTACACCTTC
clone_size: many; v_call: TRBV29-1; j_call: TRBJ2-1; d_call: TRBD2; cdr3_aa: CSVAYGLAGSNEQFF; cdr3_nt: TGCAGCGTTGCGTACGGACTAGCGGGAAGCAATGAGCAGTTCTTC
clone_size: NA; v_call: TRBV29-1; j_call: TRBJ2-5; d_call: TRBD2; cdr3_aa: CGVFVPSGRAGVKTQYF; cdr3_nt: TGCGGCGTTTTTGTACCCAGCGGGAGGGCCGGGGTGAAGACCCAGTACTTC
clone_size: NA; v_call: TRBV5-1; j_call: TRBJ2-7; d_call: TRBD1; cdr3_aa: CASSLLSGDSPDEQYF; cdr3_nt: TGCGCCAGCAGCTTGTTATCAGGGGACAGCCCCGACGAGCAGTACTTC
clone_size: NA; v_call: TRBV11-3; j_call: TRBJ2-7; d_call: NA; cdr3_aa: CSSSTTGYEQYF; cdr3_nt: TGTTCCAGCAGCACCACAGGCTACGAGCAGTATTTC
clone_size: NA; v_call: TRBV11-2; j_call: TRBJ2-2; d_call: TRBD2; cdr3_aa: CASNFRLVGDAGELFF; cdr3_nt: TGTGCCAGCAACTTCCGACTAGTGGGAGATGCGGGGGAACTGTTTTTT
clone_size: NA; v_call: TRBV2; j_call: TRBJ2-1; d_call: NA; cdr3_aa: CASSEQAGLRFF; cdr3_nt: TGTGCCAGCAGTGAACAGGCCGGTTTAAGGTTCTTC
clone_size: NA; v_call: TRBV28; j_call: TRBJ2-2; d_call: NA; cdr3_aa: CASSFGPRELFF; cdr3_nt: TGTGCCAGCAGTTTTGGTCCCAGGGAGCTGTTTTTT
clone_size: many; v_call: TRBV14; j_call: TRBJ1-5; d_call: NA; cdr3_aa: CASSQGGRARQHF; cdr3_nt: TGTGCCAGCAGCCAAGGCGGCAGGGCCCGGCAGCATTTT
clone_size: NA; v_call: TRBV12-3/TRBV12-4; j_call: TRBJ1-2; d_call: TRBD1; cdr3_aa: CDSSLRDRNYGYTF; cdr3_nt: TGTGACAGTAGTTTACGGGACAGGAACTATGGCTACACCTTC
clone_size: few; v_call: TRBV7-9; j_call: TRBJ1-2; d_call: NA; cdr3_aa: CASSLGRPVYTF; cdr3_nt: TGTGCCAGCAGCTTAGGCCGGCCCGTCTACACCTTC
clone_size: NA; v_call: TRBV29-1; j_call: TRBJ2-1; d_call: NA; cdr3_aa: CSSYYNEKIF; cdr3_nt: TGCAGCTCCTACTACAATGAGAAGATCTTC
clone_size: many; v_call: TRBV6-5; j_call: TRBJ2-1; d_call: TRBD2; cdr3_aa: CASSLLAGGPYEQFF; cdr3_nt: TGTGCCAGCAGCCTTCTAGCGGGAGGGCCATATGAGCAGTTCTTC
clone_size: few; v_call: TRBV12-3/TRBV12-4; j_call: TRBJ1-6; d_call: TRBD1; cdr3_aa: CASTRTGGNPPLHF; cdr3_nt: TGTGCCAGCACCCGGACAGGCGGGAATCCACCCCTCCACTTT
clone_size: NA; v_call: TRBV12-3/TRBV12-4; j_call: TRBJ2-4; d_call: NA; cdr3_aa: CASSPWSAYIQYF; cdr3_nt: TGTGCCAGCAGCCCATGGAGTGCATACATTCAGTACTTC
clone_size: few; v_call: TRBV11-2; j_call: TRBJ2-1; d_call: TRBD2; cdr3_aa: CASNSGLGLLAEQFF; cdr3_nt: TGTGCCAGCAACTCAGGACTAGGACTGTTGGCTGAGCAGTTTTTC
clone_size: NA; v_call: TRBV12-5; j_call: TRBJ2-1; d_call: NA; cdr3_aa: CAIGLKLSGEQFF; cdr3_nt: TGTGCTATTGGCCTCAAGCTAAGTGGTGAGCAGTTCTTC
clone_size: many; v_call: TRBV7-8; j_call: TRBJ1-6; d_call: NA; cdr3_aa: CASSLAVVTTGSPLHF; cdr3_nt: TGTGCCAGCAGCTTAGCGGTTGTCACGACTGGCTCACCCCTCCACTTT
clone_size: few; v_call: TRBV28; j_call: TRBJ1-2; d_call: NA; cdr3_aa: CASSWRVGYTF; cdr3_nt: TGTGCCAGCAGTTGGAGGGTAGGCTACACCTTC
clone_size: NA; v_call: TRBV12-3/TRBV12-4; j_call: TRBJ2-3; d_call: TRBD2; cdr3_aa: CASSSGGLTTDTQCF; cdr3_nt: TGTGCGAGCAGTTCTGGGGGACTAACCACAGATACGCAGTGTTTT
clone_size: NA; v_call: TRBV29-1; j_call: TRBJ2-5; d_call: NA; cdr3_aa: CSVGGTTGERETQYF; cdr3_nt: TGCAGCGTTGGAGGGACTACAGGGGAACGAGAGACCCAGTACTTC
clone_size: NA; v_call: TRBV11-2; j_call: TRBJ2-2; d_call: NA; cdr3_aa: CASSLMLANTWELFF; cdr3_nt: TGTGCTAGCAGTTTAATGCTAGCGAACACCTGGGAGCTGTTTTTT
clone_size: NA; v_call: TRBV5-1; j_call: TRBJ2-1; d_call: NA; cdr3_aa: CVSSSQSRGEQFF; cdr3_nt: TGCGTCAGCAGCTCACAGAGCCGGGGTGAGCAGTTCTTC
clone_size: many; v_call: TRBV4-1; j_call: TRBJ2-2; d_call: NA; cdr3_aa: CASSQVGGSGGELFF; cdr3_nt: TGCGCCAGCAGCCAAGTGGGGGGATCGGGCGGGGAGCTGTTTTTT
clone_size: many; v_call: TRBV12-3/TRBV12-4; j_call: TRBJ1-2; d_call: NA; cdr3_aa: CASSPASAGHRGYTF; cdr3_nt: TGTGCCAGCAGTCCCGCGAGCGCCGGCCACAGGGGCTACACCTTC
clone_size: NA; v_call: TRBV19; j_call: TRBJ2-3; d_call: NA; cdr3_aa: CASRGLATYTDTQYF; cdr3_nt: TGTGCCAGTAGGGGTCTAGCGACCTACACAGATACGCAGTATTTT
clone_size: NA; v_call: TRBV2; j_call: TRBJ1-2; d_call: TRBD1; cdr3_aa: CASSQGIQGVYGYTF; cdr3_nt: TGTGCCAGCAGTCAAGGGATCCAGGGGGTCTATGGCTACACCTTC
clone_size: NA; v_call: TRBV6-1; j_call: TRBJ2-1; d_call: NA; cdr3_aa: CASSEVLGDEHFF; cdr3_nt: TGTGCCAGCAGTGAAGTTTTGGGAGATGAGCACTTCTTC
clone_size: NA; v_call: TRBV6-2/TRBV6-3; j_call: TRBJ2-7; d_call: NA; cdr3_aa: CASSQDHFASSYEKYF; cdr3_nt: TGTGCCAGCAGTCAGGACCATTTCGCCAGCTCTTACGAGAAGTACTTC
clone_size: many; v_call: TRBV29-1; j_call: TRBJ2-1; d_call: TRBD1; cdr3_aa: CSAPAGNRGSYNEQFF; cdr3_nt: TGCAGCGCCCCAGCTGGGAACAGGGGGTCCTACAATGAGCAGTTCTTC
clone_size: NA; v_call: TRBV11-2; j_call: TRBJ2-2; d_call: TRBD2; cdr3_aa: CDSGDRGLVGVGELFF; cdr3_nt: TGTGACAGCGGCGACCGGGGACTAGTGGGAGTCGGGGAGCTGTTTTTT
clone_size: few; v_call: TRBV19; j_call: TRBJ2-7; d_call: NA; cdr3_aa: CASSIGQGNEQYF; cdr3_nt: TGTGCCAGTAGTATCGGTCAGGGAAACGAGCAGTACTTC
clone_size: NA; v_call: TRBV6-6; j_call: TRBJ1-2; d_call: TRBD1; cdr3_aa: CASSQTGCNTF; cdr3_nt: TGTGCGAGCAGTCAGACAGGGTGTAACACCTTC